This T cell receptor beta chain originates from a study of post-analysis software for immune sequencing data. For the study at large: Relapsing-remitting, secondary progressive and progressive-relapsing forms of multiple sclerosis all featured among disease courses.

Study findings and constraints: When patients were compared with controls, four or five TRBV segments were more frequent, TRBV5-6, TRBV5-1 and TRBV20-1 among them. The study found significantly lower normalized Chao1 diversity in multiple sclerosis patients than in controls. With F measure, samples from one preparation batch clustered together strongly.

About this clonotype itself: Its specificity is not known.

Presence of unique molecular identifiers characterized the TCR beta cDNA libraries. It was from roughly 1.1 to 9.2 million T cells that 500,000 to 600,000 cDNA molecules came. TCRdb independently ran MiXCR on the PCR reads; one entry per CDR3 protein. The sample lists about 620,000 distinct CDR3 sequences; roughly 45% were seen once. Germline V gene lookup returns CDR1 SGDLS and CDR2 YYNGEE. V shed 0 bases, J shed 2 bases, and the junction held 2 bases outside the gene matches. CDR3 length: 15 residues. The chain combines TRBV9 with TRBJ2-7; 10 positions match TRBD2. This receptor was taken from a girl aged 5-17 years with multiple sclerosis. Sequenced sample: blood. CDR3 DNA: TGTGCCAGCAGCGTAGGGACTAGCGGCACCTACGAGCAGTACTTC. Protein: CASSVGTSGTYEQYF.